This T cell receptor beta chain was found in a study of shared clonotypes between healthy human individuals. Whole-study results and caveats: Generation probability values for non-shared clonotypes were lower than those for clonotypes shared by all four donors. A generally larger estimated richness was seen in naive subsets than in memory subsets.

Execution of the assay was at deep level. Produced via immunoSEQ multiplex PCR; TCRdb's table is partial and in-frame only. This table holds some 2,000,000 clones, approximately 95% found once. A word on this clone: Its specificity is unknown.

With 1 base removed from V and 8 bases from J, the gap between germline ends came to 17 bases. The CDR3 spans 15 residues. Germline-derived CDR1 and CDR2 are SGHAT and FQNNGV. This receptor was identified in a man younger than 35 in good health. V and J are TRBV11-2 and TRBJ1-2; possible D gene TRBD1, 6 bases. Sequencing was performed on naive CD4+ T cells sorted from blood. As to subset: CD45RA+ positively selected. The CDR3 loop reads CASSLAQGSLVGYTF. The CDR3 nucleotides read TGTGCCAGCAGCTTAGCGCAGGGGTCTCTGGTGGGCTACACCTTC.